This T cell receptor beta chain was observed in a study of blood T cell repertoires in COVID-19. The assay was immunoSEQ multiplex PCR, and TCRdb's table has in-frame clones only and misses some. Here the sample spans a few hundred thousand clones, approximately 85% being singletons. This clone was picked up a small number of times. The CDR3 totals 17 residues. V dropped 10 bases and J dropped 4; count of bases not matched to a gene: 17. Germline V gene data show CDR1 as LNHDA and CDR2 as SQIVND (reference sequence). Input material: peripheral blood. The sequence derives from a human donor with COVID-19, enrolled during active disease. The donor label of this sample is uncertain. The chain couples TRBV19 to TRBJ2-2, with 8 bases fitting TRBD2. CDR3 coding DNA: TGTGCCACCGCGACTAGCGCCCTTCCGGGGGGCACCGGGGAGCTGTTTTTT. Amino acid sequence: CATATSALPGGTGELFF.